This T cell receptor (beta chain) was captured in a study of cytomegalovirus exposure and HLA in healthy donors. Overall study: Unique TCRs from HLA-typed donors, around 79 million of them, were held in an early data release.

The CDR3 length is 15 residues. Trimming shortened V by 0 bases and J by 5 bases, and 12 bases separated the two germline ends. Germline loops: CDR1 MNHEY, CDR2 SVGAGI. Turning to this clone: What it binds is not known.

There were likely unrecorded immune exposures, though donors were nominally healthy when sampled. General study points: A later analysis found common viral pathogens apparently linked to several of the most significant clusters.

The PCR contained 60 Vbeta and 13 Jbeta primers. The method was immunoSEQ multiplex PCR; TCRdb's version includes in-frame clones alone and lacks a portion of them. The sample includes about 59,000 clones, 75% to 85% seen only once; the top ten take approximately 3.9%. Sequenced material: PBMCs. V is TRBV6-5 and J is TRBJ2-3; perhaps TRBD2 as D (5 bases). The source is a woman in her thirties or forties in good health and CMV-seronegative. In DNA form, the CDR3 reads TGTGCCAGCAGTTACTCAGCCGGGATGGTAGATACGCAGTATTTT. Protein sequence: CASSYSAGMVDTQYF.